The 14 T cell receptor beta chains below come from one sample, sequenced in a study of shared clonotypes between healthy human individuals. Some clones are missing from TCRdb's copy, which holds only in-frame ones; the method was immunoSEQ multiplex PCR. Here the sample spans nearly 500,000 clones, around 80% being singletons. The material sequenced was PBMCs. Receptors originate from a woman aged 40 to 50 in good health. Some clones in this sample may be carry-over from other donors' samples.

V gene TRBV7-2 combines with J gene TRBJ2-7; 13 bases map to TRBD2. The CDR3 totals 15 residues. Germline lookup yields CDR1 SGHTA and CDR2 FQGNSA. V dropped 5 bases and J dropped 2; count of bases not matched to a gene: 3. The CDR3 DNA reads TGTGCCAGCAGCAAAGGGACTAGCGGGGCCTACGAGCAGTACTTC. This encodes CASSKGTSGAYEQYF.

This sequence joins TRBV2 and TRBJ2-7; 9 bases map to TRBD2. Germline V CDR1 and CDR2: SNHLY, FYNNEI. Trimming removed 6 bases from V and 2 bases from J; junction bases left unmatched: 2. The length of the CDR3 is 13 residues. CDR3 bases: TGTGCCAGCAGCGAGCGGGGGGCCTACGAGCAGTACTTC. It encodes CASSERGAYEQYF.

The rearrangement joins TRBV4-2 to TRBJ1-5; D is perhaps TRBD1 (5 bases). Germline CDR1 LGHNA, CDR2 YNFKEQ. V was pared by 1 base and J by 7 bases, with 17 bases between. The CDR3 consists of 16 residues. CDR3: CASSQGGSGWDQPQHF. As DNA, the CDR3 is TGTGCCAGCAGCCAAGGAGGATCAGGGTGGGACCAGCCCCAGCATTTT.

The V call is TRBV6-1, the J call TRBJ1-2, with D uncertain. V lost 9 bases, J lost 1 base, and 9 bases lay in between. The CDR3 sequence is 12 residues long. CDR1 is MNHNS, CDR2 SASEGT, per germline. The CDR3 sequence: CASTADNYGYTF. Written as DNA, the CDR3 is TGTGCCAGTACCGCAGATAACTATGGCTACACCTTC.

This clone occurred a few times. V and J are TRBV28 and TRBJ1-5; 10 bases map to TRBD1. Trimming at V came to 5 bases and at J to 2 bases, leaving 3 bases not matched to a gene. Per the germline V gene, CDR1 is MDHEN and CDR2 is SYDVKM. The CDR3 contains 15 residues. The CDR3: CASSGQGGGNQPQHF. In DNA form, the CDR3 reads TGTGCCAGCAGTGGACAGGGGGGAGGCAATCAGCCCCAGCATTTT.

This sequence joins TRBV2 and TRBJ2-7; 7 bases line up with TRBD2. Germline V lookup: CDR1 SNHLY, CDR2 FYNNEI. V gave up 6 bases and J gave up 2 bases; unmatched junction bases: 10. This CDR3 region has 15 residues. As DNA, the CDR3 is TGTGCCAGCAGGAGGAGCGGGATGAATCCCTACGAGCAGTACTTC. Amino acids: CASRRSGMNPYEQYF.

The chain combines TRBV4-1 with TRBJ2-5; 10 bases fit TRBD2. V was pared by 4 bases and J by 5 bases, with 10 bases of the junction left unmatched. This CDR3 is built from 16 residues. The germline gives CDR1 MGHRA, CDR2 YSYEKL. For the CDR3, the DNA is TGCGCCAGCAGCCCTGGGAGCGGGAGGGCCGTGGAGACCCAGTACTTC. Translated: CASSPGSGRAVETQYF.

This clone came up once. The chain is built from TRBV2 and TRBJ1-2; 8 nucleotides match TRBD1. The CDR3 runs to 15 residues. The germline V gene encodes CDR1 SNHLY and CDR2 FYNNEI. Trimming took 1 base from V and 4 from J; bases not matched to a gene: 5. CDR3 in amino acids: CASSEGQGRIYGYTF. As DNA, the CDR3 is TGTGCCAGCAGTGAAGGACAGGGGAGGATCTATGGCTACACCTTC.

The chain carries TRBV5-5 and TRBJ1-1; D remains ambiguous. This CDR3 region has 13 residues. Germline V lookup: CDR1 SGHKS, CDR2 YYEKEE (reference sequence). Trimming took off 1 base at V and 0 bases at J, with 4 bases between the two ends. The CDR3 nucleotides read TGTGCCAGCAGCTTGTTTATGAACACTGAAGCTTTCTTT. Its translation: CASSLFMNTEAFF.

This clone was seen just once. The chain uses TRBV7-2 and TRBJ2-1; D perhaps matches TRBD1 (5 bases). Germline V gene lookup returns CDR1 SGHTA and CDR2 FQGNSA. This CDR3 spans 16 amino acids. Trimming removed 2 bases from V and 4 bases from J, with 15 bases in between. The CDR3 sequence: CASSLRVGQGYNEQFF. The CDR3 nucleotides read TGTGCCAGCAGCTTACGTGTGGGGCAGGGATACAATGAGCAGTTCTTC. Together with reference TRBV7-2 and TRBJ2-1, the CDR3 gives the full variable domain: GAGVSQSPSNKVTEKGKDVELRCDPISGHTALYWYRQSLGQGLEFLIYFQGNSAPDKSGLPSDRFSAERTGGSVSTLTIQRTQQEDSAVYLCASSLRVGQGYNEQFFGPGTRLTVL.

This clone was recorded a few times. Sequence at one end of the junction differs from germline and may be a read error. The chain links TRBV18 to TRBJ2-5; 11 bases agree with TRBD2. Germline-derived CDR1 and CDR2 are KGHSH and LQKENI. The CDR3 contains 16 residues. CDR3 sequence (DNA): TGTGCCAGCTCACCACCGGTAGCGGGAGGGCGAGAGGCCCAGTACTTC. Its protein is CASSPPVAGGREAQYF.

The rearrangement uses TRBV7-9 and TRBJ2-5; 8 bases are shared with TRBD2. Germline V gene sequence: CDR1 SEHNR, CDR2 FQNEAQ (reference sequence). Trimming took 6 bases from V and 2 from J; bases not matched to a gene: 14. The CDR3 contains 17 residues. The CDR3 DNA is TGTGCCAGCAGGCTTGGGAAAGCGGGAGTTTGGCAAGAGACCCAGTACTTC. Translation: CASRLGKAGVWQETQYF.

On this clone itself: Mismatch with germline at one junction end may stem from a read error. The rearrangement links TRBV6-1 to TRBJ1-5; D remains ambiguous. CDR3 size: 14 residues. CDR1 is MNHNS and CDR2 is SASEGT in the germline V gene. CDR3 sequence reads: CASSAGYSNHPQHF. Here the CDR3 DNA reads TGTGCCAGCAGCGCAGGCTATAGCAATCATCCCCAGCATTTT.

On this clone: This likely came from a read error, as a far larger clone is one base away. Additional DNA sequences in this sample encode the identical CDR3. Written as DNA, the CDR3 is TGTGCCTGGAGCGCCAACATCCGAGAGACCCAGTACTTC. Translating gives CAWSANIRETQYF. The chain links TRBV30 to TRBJ2-5; no firm D call. Trimming removed 3 bases from V and 4 bases from J, with 12 bases in between. The CDR3 consists of 13 residues. The germline V gene encodes CDR1 GTSNPN and CDR2 SVGIG (reference sequence). The variable domain in full, completed from reference TRBV30 and TRBJ2-5, reads SQTIHQWPATLVQPVGSPLSLECTVEGTSNPNLYWYRQAAGRGLQLLFYSVGIGQISSEVPQNLSASRPQDRQFILSSKKLLLSDSGFYLCAWSANIRETQYFGPGTRLLVL.